This TCR beta chain stems from a study of T cells in Graves' hyperthyroidism and ophthalmopathy. Study-wide findings and caveats: Model predictions of ophthalmopathy came a median around 6.5 months before onset. Clonotypes that were expanded in thyroid above 0.001 mostly appeared in blood too.

Many counts were recorded for this clonotype. Its cognate antigen is unknown. Trimming took off 1 base at V and 2 bases at J, with 12 bases between the two ends. The length of the CDR3 is 15 residues. CDR1 and CDR2 from the germline V gene are SGHRS and YFSETQ. It was RNA transcripts that yielded the amplified TCR beta CDR3 regions. The study used the HTBI primer set for a first-round RT-PCR of the TCR CDR3. TCRdb reanalysed the multiplex PCR reads using MiXCR and keeps one entry per CDR3 protein. The sample includes 200,000 to 300,000 distinct CDR3 sequences, roughly 15% of them seen just once. The study left out patients who had uncontrolled infection, other autoimmune disease, pregnancy or lactation.

The sequence was obtained from a woman aged 18-30 years with Graves' ophthalmopathy. The sample comprised blood. This chain uses TRBV5-1 with TRBJ1-1; maybe TRBD1 (6 bases). CDR3 sequence reads: CASSLRGADNTEAFF. DNA for the CDR3: TGCGCCAGCAGCTTGCGGGGGGCCGACAACACTGAAGCTTTCTTT.